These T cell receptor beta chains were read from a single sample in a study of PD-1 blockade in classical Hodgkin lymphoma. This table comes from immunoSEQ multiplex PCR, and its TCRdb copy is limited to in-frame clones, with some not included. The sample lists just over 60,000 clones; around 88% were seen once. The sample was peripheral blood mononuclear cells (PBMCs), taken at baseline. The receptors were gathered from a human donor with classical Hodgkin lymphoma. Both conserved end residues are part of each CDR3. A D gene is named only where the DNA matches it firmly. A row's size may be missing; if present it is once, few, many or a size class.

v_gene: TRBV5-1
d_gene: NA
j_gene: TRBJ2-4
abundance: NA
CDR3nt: TGCGCCAGCAGCTTAAATAGCGTACTAGCCAAAAACATTCAGTACTTC
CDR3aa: CASSLNSVLAKNIQYF

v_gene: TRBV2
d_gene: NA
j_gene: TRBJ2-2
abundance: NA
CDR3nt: TGTGCCAGCAGTGCAGGGTGGCAAGCCGGGGAGCTGTTTTTT
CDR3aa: CASSAGWQAGELFF

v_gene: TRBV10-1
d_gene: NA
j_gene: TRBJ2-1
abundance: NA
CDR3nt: TGCGCCAGCAGTGGGCAAGCCAATGAGCAGTTCTTC
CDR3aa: CASSGQANEQFF

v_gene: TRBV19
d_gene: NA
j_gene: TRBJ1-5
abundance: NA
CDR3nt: TGTGCCAGTAGTATAAACCAGGGCACCAAGGCCCAGCATTTT
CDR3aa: CASSINQGTKAQHF

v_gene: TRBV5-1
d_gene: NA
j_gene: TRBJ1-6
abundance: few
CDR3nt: TGCGCCAGCAGCTTCCTTAATTCACCCCTCCACTTT
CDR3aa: CASSFLNSPLHF

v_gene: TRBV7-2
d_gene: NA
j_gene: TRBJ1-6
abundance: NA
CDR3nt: TGTGCCAGCAGCTTAGCTGGGGACCCCAGAAGCGGCTCACCCCTCCACTTT
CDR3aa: CASSLAGDPRSGSPLHF

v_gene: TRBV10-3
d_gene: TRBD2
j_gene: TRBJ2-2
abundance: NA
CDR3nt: TGTGCCATCAGGCCGACTTCTAGCGGGGGTGCTGGGGAGCTGTTTTTT
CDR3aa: CAIRPTSSGGAGELFF

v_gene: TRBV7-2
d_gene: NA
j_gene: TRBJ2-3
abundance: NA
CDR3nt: TGTGCCAGCAGCGGCCGGGACATCAAGGAGGGCCCAGATACGCAGTATTTT
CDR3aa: CASSGRDIKEGPDTQYF

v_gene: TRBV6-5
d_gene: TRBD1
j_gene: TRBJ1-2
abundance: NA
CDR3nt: TGTGCCAGCAGACTGGACAGGGACAACGGCTACACCTTC
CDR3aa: CASRLDRDNGYTF

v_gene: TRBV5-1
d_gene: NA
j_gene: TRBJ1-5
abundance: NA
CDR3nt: TGCGCCAGCAGCCCTACCGGACAGCTACCTTATAGCAATCAGCCCCAGCATTTT
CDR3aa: CASSPTGQLPYSNQPQHF

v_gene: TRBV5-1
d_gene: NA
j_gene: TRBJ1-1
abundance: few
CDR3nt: TGCGCCAGCAGATCAGGACAGCCGAACACTGAAGCTTTCTTT
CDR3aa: CASRSGQPNTEAFF

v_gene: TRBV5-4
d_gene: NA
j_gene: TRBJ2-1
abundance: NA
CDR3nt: TGTGCCAGCAGCTTCGGAGTTTGGGAGAGCAATGAGCAGTTCTTC
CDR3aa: CASSFGVWESNEQFF

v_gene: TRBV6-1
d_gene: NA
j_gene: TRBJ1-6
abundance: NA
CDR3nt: TGTGCCAGCAGTGATATGGGACCGCCATATTCACCCCTCCACTTT
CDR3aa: CASSDMGPPYSPLHF

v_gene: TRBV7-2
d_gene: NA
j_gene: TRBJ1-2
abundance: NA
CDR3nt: TGTGCCAGCAGCTTAGAGGGGAACTATGGCTACACCTTC
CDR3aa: CASSLEGNYGYTF

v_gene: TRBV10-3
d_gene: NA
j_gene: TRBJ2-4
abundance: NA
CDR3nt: TGTGCCATCAGTGAGGCCCGCACAGGACAAAAAAACATTCAGTACTTC
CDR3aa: CAISEARTGQKNIQYF

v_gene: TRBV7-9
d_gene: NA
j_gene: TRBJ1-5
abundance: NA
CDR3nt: TGTGCCAGCAGCTTTTTTTTTCAGCCCCAGCATTTT
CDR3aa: CASSFFFQPQHF

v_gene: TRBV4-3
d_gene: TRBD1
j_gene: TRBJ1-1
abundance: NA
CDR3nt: TGCGCCAGCAGCAAGGGACAGGGGTGGACTGAAGCTTTCTTT
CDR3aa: CASSKGQGWTEAFF

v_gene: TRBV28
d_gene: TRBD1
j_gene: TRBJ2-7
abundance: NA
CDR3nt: TGTGCCAGCAGTCACCCACCGGGGGACAGGGGATCCTACGAGCAGTACTTC
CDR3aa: CASSHPPGDRGSYEQYF

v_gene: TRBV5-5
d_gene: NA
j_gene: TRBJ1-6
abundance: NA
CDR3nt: TGTGCCAGCAGCTTCCCGCCAATACCCCTCCACTTT
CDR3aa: CASSFPPIPLHF

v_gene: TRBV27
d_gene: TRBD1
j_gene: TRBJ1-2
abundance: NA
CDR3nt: TGTGCCAGCAGAACAGGGGGCGAAGGCTACACCTTC
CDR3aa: CASRTGGEGYTF

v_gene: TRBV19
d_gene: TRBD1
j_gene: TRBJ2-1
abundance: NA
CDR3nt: TGTGCCAGTAGTAACAGGGGCTACAATGAGCAGTTCTTC
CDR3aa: CASSNRGYNEQFF

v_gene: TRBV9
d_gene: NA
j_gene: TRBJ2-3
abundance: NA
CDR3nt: TGTGCCAGCAGCCAGACCCCCGCGGGGTCGAGCACAGATACGCAGTATTTT
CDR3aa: CASSQTPAGSSTDTQYF

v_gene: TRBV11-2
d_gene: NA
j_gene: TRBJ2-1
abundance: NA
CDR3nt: TGTGCCAGCAGCTTAGGAGAGTTGTTCGATGAGCAGTTCTTC
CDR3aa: CASSLGELFDEQFF

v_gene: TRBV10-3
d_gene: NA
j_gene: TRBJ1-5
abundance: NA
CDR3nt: TGTGCCATCAGTGCCGGTGATAGCAATCAGCCCCAGCATTTT
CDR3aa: CAISAGDSNQPQHF

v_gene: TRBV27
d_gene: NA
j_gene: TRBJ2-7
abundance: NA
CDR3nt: TGTGCCAGCAGTTCGACACTTTCCTACGAGCAGTACTTC
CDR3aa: CASSSTLSYEQYF

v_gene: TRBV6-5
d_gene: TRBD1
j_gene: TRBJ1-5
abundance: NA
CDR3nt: TGTGCCAGCAGTTACCCGGACAGGATAGGTCCCCAGCATTTT
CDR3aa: CASSYPDRIGPQHF